The source of this T cell receptor (beta chain) is a study of T-cell memory formation after mild COVID-19. This clonotype was counted between two and nine times. V lost 2 bases, J lost 5 bases, and 12 bases lay in between. The CDR3 covers 14 residues. CDR1 and CDR2 (germline): SGHVS, FNYEAQ. TCRdb ran MiXCR on the 5' RACE reads and lists one entry per CDR3 protein. The sample has roughly 250,000 distinct CDR3 sequences, over 15% seen once. V is TRBV7-6 and J is TRBJ1-1; perhaps TRBD1 as D (5 bases). Sample: PBMCs or a T cell subset sorted from them (not recorded which). The TCR originated in a man younger than 35 who had mild COVID-19 (a few samples of this study predate the infection). Cell type and time point are not known. The DNA for the CDR3 is TGTGCCAGCAGCTTATCAGGGCCGAGGACTGAAGCTTTCTTT. Encoded protein: CASSLSGPRTEAFF.